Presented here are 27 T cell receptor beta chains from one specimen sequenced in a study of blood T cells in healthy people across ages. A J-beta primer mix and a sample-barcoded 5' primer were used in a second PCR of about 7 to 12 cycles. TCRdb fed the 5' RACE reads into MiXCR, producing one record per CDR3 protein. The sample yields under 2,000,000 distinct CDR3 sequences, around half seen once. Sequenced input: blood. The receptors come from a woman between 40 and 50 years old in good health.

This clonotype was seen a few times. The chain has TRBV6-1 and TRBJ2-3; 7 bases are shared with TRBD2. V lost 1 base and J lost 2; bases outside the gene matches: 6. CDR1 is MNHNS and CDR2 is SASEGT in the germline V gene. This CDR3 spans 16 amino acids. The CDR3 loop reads CASSEGRGTHTDTQYF. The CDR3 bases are TGTGCCAGCAGTGAAGGGCGGGGGACGCACACAGATACGCAGTATTTT.

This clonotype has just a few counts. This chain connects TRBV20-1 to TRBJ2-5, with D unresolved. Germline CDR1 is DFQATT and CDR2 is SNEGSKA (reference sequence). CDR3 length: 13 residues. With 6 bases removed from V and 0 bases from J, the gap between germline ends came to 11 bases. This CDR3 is CSAPSPYQETQYF. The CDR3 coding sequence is TGCAGTGCCCCGTCCCCGTACCAAGAGACCCAGTACTTC.

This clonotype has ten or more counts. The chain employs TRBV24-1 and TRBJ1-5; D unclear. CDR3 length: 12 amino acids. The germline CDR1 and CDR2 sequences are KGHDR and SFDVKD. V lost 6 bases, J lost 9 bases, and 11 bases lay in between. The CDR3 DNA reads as TGTGCCACCAGTACTGGGGATCGGCCCCAGCATTTT. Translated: CATSTGDRPQHF.

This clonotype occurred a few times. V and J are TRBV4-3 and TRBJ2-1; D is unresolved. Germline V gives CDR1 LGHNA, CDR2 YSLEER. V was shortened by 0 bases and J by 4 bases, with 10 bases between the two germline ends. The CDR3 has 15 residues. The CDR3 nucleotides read TGCGCCAGCAGCCAAGAAAGGCAACGTTACAATGAGCAGTTCTTC. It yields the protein CASSQERQRYNEQFF.

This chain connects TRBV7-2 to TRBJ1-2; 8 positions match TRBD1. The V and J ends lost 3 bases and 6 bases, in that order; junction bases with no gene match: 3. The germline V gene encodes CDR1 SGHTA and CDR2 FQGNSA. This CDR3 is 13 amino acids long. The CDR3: CASSLDRENGYTF. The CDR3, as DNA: TGTGCCAGCAGCTTGGACAGGGAAAATGGCTACACCTTC.

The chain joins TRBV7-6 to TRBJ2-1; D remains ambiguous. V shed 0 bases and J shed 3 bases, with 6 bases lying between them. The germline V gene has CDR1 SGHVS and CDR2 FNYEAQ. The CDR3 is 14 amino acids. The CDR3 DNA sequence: TGTGCCAGCAGCTTAGCCAAGGGCTACAATGAGCAGTTCTTC. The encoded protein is CASSLAKGYNEQFF.

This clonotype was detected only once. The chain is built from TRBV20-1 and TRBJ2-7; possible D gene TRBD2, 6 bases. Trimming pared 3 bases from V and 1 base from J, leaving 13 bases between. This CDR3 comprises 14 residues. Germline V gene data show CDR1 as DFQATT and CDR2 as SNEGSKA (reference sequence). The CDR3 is CSAREDGSSYEQYF. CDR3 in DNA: TGCAGTGCTAGGGAGGACGGGAGTTCCTACGAGCAGTACTTC.

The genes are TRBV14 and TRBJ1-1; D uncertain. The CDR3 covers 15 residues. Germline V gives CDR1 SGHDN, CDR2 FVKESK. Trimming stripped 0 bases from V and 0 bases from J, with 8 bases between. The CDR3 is CASSQDTPVNTEAFF. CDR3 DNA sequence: TGTGCCAGCAGCCAAGATACGCCAGTGAACACTGAAGCTTTCTTT.

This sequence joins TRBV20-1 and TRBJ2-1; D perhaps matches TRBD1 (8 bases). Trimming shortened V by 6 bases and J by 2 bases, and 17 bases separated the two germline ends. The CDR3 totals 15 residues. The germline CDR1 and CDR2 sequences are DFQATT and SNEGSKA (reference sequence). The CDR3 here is CSAGGHRGTYNEQFF. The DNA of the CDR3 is TGCAGTGCGGGAGGGCACAGGGGGACCTACAATGAGCAGTTCTTC.

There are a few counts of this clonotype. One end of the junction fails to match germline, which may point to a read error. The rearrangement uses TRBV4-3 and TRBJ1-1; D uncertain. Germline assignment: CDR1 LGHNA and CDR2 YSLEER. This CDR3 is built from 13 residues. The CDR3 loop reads CASSQERNTEAFF. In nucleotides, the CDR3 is TGTGCCAGCAGTCAAGAAAGAAACACTGAAGCTTTCTTT.

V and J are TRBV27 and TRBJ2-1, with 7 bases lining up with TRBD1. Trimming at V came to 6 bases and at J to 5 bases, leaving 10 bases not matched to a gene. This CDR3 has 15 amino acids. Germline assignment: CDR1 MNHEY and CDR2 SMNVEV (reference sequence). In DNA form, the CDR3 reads TGTGCCAGCAGGGGGACAGCGAATGAGAACAATGAGCAGTTCTTC. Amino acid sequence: CASRGTANENNEQFF.

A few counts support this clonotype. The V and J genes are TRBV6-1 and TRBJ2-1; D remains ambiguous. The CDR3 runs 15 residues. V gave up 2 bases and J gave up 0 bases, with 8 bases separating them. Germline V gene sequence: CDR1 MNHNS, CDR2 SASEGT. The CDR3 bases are TGTGCCAGCAGTGAACTCGCAGCCTCCTACAATGAGCAGTTCTTC. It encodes CASSELAASYNEQFF.

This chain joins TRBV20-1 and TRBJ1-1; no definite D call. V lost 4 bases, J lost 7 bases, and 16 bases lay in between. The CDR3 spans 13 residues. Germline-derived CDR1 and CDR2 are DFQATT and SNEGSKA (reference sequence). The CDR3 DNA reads TGCAGTGCTATTTCGGGGAGGGTCCGTGAAGCTTTCTTT. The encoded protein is CSAISGRVREAFF.

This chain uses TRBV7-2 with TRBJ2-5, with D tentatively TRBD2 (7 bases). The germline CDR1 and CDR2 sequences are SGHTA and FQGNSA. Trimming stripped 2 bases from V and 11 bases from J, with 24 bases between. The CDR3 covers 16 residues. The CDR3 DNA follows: TGTGCCAGCAGCTTAAACCGGGGGCGGGGGCGAGGTGAGCAGTACTTC. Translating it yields CASSLNRGRGRGEQYF.

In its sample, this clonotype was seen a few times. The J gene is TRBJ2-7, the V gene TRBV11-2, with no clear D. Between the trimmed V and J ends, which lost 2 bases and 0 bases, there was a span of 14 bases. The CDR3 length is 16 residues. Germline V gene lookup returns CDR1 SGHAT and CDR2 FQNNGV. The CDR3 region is CASSLNSVTYSYEQYF. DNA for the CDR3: TGTGCCAGCAGCTTAAATTCGGTTACTTACTCCTACGAGCAGTACTTC.

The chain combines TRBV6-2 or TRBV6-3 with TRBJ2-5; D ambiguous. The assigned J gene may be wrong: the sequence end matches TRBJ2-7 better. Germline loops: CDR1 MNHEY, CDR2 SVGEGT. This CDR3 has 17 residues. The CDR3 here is CASSYSSGEGHGYEQYF. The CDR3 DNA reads TGTGCCAGCAGTTACTCGTCCGGAGAAGGTCACGGCTACGAGCAGTACTTC.

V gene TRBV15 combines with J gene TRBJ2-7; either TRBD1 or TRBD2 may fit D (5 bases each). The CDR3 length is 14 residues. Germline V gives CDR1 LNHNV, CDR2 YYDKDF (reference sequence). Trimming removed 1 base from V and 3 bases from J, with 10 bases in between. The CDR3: CATSRGGALYEQYF. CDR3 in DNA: TGTGCCACCAGCAGAGGAGGGGCTCTCTACGAGCAGTACTTC.

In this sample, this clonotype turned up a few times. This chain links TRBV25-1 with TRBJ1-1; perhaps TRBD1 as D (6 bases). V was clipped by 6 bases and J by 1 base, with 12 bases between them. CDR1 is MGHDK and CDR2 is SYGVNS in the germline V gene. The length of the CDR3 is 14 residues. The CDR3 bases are TGTGCCAGCAGCAGATCGGGACAGAACACTGAAGCTTTCTTT. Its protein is CASSRSGQNTEAFF.

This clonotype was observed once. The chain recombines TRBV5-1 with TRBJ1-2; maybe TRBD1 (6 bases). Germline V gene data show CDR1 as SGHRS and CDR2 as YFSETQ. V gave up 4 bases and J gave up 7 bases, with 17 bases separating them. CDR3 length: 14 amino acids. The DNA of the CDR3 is TGCGCCAGCAGCCTTACGGACAGCTTTGGTGGCTACACCTTC. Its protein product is CASSLTDSFGGYTF.

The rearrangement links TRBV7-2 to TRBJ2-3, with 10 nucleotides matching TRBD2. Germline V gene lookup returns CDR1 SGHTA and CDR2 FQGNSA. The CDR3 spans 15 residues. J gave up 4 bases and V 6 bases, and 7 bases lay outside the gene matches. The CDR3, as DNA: TGTGCCAGCAGAGTGCTAGCGGGGGTTTCAGATACGCAGTATTTT. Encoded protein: CASRVLAGVSDTQYF.

CDR3 sequence (DNA): TGTGCCAGCACCGAGGACAGACTCTATGGCTACACCTTC. Its translation is CASTEDRLYGYTF. V usage is TRBV6-2 or TRBV6-3 and J usage is TRBJ1-2, with D possibly matching TRBD1 (6 bases). Between the trimmed V and J ends, which lost 7 bases and 4 bases, there was a span of 13 bases. The CDR3 is 13 amino acids. CDR1 and CDR2 (germline): MNHEY, SVGEGT.

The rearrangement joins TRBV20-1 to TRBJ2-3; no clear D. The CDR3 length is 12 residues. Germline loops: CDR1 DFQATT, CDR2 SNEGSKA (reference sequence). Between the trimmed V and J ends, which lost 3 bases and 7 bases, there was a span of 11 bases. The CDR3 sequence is CSARASGNTQYF. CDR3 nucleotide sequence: TGCAGTGCTAGGGCCTCCGGAAATACGCAGTATTTT.

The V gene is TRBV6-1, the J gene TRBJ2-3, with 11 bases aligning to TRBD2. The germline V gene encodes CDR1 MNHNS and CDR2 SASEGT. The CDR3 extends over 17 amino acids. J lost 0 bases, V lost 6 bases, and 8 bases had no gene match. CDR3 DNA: TGTGCCAGCAGCAAGGGGACTAGCGGCCGCAGCACAGATACGCAGTATTTT. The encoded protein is CASSKGTSGRSTDTQYF.

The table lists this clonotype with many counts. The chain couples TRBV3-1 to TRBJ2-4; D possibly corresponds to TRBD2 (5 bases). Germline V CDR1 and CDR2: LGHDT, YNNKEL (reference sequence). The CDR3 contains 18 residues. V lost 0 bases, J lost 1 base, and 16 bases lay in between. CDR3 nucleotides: TGTGCCAGCAGCCAAGATTTTGCGGGCGTGTCCGCCAAAAACATTCAGTACTTC. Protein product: CASSQDFAGVSAKNIQYF. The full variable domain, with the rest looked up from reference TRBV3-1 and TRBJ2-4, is DTAVSQTPKYLVTQMGNDKSIKCEQNLGHDTMYWYKQDSKKFLKIMFSYNNKELIINETVPNRFSPKSPDKAHLNLHINSLELGDSAVYFCASSQDFAGVSAKNIQYFGAGTRLSVL.

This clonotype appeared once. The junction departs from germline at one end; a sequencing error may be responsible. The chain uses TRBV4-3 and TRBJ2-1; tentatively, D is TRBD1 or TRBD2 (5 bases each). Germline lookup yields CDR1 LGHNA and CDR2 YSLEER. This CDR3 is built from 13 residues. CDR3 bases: TGCGTCAGCAGCCTTATACTACTAGGGGTGCAGTTCTTC. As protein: CVSSLILLGVQFF.

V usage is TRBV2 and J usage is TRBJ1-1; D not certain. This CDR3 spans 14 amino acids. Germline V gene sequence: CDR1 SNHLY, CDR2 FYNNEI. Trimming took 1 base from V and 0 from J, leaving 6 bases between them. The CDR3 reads CASSEEVMNTEAFF. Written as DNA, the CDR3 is TGTGCCAGCAGTGAAGAGGTGATGAACACTGAAGCTTTCTTT.

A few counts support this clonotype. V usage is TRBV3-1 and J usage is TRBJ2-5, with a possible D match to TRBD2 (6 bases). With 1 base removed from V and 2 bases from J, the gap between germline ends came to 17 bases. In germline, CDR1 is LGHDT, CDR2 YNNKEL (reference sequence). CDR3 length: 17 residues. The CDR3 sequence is CASSQGGSAGGQETQYF. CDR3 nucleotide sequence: TGTGCCAGCAGCCAAGGGGGGTCAGCGGGCGGTCAAGAGACCCAGTACTTC.